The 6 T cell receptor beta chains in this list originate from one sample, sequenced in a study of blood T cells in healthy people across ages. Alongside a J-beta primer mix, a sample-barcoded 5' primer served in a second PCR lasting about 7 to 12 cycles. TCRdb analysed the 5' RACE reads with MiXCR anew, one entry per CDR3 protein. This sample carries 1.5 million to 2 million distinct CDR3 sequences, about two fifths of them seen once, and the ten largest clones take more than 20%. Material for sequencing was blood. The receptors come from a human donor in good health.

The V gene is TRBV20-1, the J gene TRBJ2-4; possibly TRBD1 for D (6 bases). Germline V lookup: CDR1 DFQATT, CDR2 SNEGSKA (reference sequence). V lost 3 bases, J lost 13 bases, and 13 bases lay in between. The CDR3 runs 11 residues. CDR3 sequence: CSASWDNEQYF. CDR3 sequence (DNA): TGCAGTGCTAGCTGGGACAATGAGCAGTACTTC.

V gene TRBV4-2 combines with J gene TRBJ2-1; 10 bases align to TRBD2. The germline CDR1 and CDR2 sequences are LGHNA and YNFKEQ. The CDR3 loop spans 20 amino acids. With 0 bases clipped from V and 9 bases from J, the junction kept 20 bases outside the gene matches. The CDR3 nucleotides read TGTGCCAGCAGCCAAGAAGGTCGGCTAGCGGGGGCCCCGGCCCATTCTGAGCAGTTCTTC. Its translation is CASSQEGRLAGAPAHSEQFF.

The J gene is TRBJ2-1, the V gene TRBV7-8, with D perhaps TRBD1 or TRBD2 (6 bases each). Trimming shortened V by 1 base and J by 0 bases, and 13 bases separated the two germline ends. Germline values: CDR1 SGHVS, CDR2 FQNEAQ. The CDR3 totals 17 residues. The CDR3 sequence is CASSLVGGRSSYNEQFF. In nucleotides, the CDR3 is TGTGCCAGCAGCTTAGTCGGGGGCAGGAGCTCCTACAATGAGCAGTTCTTC.

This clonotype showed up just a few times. CDR3 DNA: TGTGCCAGCAGCCCTCTTCGGGGTATAGTGAACTATGGCTACACCTTC. Amino acid sequence: CASSPLRGIVNYGYTF. This chain uses TRBV7-8 with TRBJ1-2; D remains ambiguous. This CDR3 has 16 residues. Trimming removed 5 bases from V and 2 bases from J, with 18 bases in between. Germline CDR1 is SGHVS and CDR2 is FQNEAQ.

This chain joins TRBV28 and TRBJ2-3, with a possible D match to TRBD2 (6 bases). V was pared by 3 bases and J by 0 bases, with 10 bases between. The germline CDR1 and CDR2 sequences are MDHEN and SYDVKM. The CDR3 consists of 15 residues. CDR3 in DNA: TGTGCCAGCAGTTTTGGGAGGATCAGCACAGATACGCAGTATTTT. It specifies CASSFGRISTDTQYF.

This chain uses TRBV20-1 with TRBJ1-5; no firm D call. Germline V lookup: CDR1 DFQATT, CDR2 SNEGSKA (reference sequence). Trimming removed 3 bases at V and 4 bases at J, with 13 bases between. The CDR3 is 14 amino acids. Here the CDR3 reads CSASMGQLNQPQHF. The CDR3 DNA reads TGCAGTGCTAGCATGGGTCAGTTAAATCAGCCCCAGCATTTT.